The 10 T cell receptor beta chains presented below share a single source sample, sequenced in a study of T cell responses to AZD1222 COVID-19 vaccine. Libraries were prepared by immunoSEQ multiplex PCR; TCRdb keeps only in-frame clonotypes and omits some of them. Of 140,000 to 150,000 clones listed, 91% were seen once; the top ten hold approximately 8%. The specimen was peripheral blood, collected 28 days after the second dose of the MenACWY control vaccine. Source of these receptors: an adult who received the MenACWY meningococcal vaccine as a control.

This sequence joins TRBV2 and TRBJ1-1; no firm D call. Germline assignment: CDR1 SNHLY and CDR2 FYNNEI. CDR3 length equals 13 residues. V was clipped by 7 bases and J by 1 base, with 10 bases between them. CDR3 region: CASTVSPNTEAFF. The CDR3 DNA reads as TGTGCCAGCACTGTGAGCCCGAACACTGAAGCTTTCTTT. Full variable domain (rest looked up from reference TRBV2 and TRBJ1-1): EPEVTQTPSHQVTQMGQEVILRCVPISNHLYFYWYRQILGQKVEFLVSFYNNEISEKSEIFDDQFSVERPDGSNFTLKIRSTKLEDSAMYFCASTVSPNTEAFFGQGTRLTVV.

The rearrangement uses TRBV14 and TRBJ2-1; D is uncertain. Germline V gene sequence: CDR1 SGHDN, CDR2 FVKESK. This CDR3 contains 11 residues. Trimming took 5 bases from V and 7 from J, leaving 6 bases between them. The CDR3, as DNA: TGTGCCAGCAGCATTAATAATGAGCAGTTCTTC. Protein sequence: CASSINNEQFF.

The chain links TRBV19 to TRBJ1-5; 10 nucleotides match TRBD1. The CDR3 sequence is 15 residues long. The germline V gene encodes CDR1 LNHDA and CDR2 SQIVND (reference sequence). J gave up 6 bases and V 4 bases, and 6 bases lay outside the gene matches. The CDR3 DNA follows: TGTGCCAGTAGTAGGGGGACAGGGGTGCCTCAGCCCCAGCATTTT. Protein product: CASSRGTGVPQPQHF.

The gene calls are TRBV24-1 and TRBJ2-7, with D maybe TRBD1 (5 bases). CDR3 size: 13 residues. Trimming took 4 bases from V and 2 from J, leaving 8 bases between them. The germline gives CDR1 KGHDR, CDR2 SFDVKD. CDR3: CATSDRAAYEQYF. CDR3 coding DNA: TGTGCCACCAGTGACAGGGCCGCCTACGAGCAGTACTTC.

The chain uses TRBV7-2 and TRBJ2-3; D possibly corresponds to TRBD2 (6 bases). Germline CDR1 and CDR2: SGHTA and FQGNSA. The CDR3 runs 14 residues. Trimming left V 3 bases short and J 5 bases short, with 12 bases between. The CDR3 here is CASSFSGAIDTQYF. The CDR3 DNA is TGTGCCAGCAGCTTTTCGGGAGCAATAGATACGCAGTATTTT.

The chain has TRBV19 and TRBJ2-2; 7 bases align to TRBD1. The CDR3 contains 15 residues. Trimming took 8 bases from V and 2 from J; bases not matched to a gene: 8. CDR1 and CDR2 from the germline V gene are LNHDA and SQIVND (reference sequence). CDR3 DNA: TGTGCCAGTTACAGACAGGGTCAAAACACCGGGGAGCTGTTTTTT. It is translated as CASYRQGQNTGELFF. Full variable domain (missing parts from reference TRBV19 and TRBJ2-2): DGGITQSPKYLFRKEGQNVTLSCEQNLNHDAMYWYRQDPGQGLRLIYYSQIVNDFQKGDIAEGYSVSREKKESFPLTVTSAQKNPTAFYLCASYRQGQNTGELFFGEGSRLTVL.

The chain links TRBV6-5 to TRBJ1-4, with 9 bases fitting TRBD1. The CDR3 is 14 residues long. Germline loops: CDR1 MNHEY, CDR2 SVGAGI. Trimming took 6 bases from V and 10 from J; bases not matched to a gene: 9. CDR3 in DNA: TGTGCCAGCAGACCGGGACAGGGCTTTGGAAAACTGTTTTTT. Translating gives CASRPGQGFGKLFF.

Written as DNA, the CDR3 is TGTGCCAGCAGCCAAGTAACAGGGGAGAGCTCCTATAATTCACCCCTCCACTTT. Translating it yields CASSQVTGESSYNSPLHF. The chain couples TRBV3-1 (or the pseudogene TRBV3-2) to TRBJ1-6, with 7 bases lining up with TRBD1. V gave up 1 base and J gave up 0 bases; unmatched junction bases: 6. CDR1 and CDR2 (germline): LGHDT, YNNKEL (reference sequence). The length of the CDR3 is 18 residues.

CDR3 sequence reads: CASSVGGAGAYNEQFF. The CDR3 bases are TGTGCCAGCAGCGTAGGAGGGGCGGGGGCTTACAATGAGCAGTTCTTC. The genes are TRBV9 and TRBJ2-1; D is perhaps TRBD2 (7 bases). From germline, CDR1 is SGDLS and CDR2 YYNGEE. The CDR3 has 16 amino acids. The V end was cut by 0 bases, the J end by 4 bases, with 14 bases between.

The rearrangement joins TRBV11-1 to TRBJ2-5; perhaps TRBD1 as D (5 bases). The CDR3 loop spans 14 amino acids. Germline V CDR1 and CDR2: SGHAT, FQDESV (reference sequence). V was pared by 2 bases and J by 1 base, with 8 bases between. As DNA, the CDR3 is TGTGCCAGCAGCTTAAGGCAGGGCCAAGAGACCCAGTACTTC. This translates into CASSLRQGQETQYF. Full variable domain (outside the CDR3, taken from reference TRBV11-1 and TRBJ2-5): EAEVAQSPRYKITEKSQAVAFWCDPISGHATLYWYRQILGQGPELLVQFQDESVVDDSQLPKDRFSAERLKGVDSTLKIQPAELGDSAMYLCASSLRQGQETQYFGPGTRLLVL.